This TCR beta chain stems from a study of OX40 agonist ivuxolimab in advanced cancers. The CDR3 has 13 amino acids. Germline loops: CDR1 SGDLS, CDR2 YYNGEE. The ends were cut back, 4 bases at V and 3 bases at J, with 9 bases in the middle. Worth noting for this clone: The antigen remains undetermined.

Points from the study as a whole: Averaged across samples, CD8+ T cells carried more expanded clones than CD4+ did.

Sequencing was performed with immunoSEQ multiplex PCR; in TCRdb, only in-frame clones are kept and a portion is missing. The sample holds 80,000 to 85,000 clones, 85% to 90% seen once. Autoimmune disease history or systemic immunosuppression meant exclusion. The rearrangement joins TRBV9 to TRBJ2-3; no firm D call. The TCR was taken from an adult with an advanced solid tumor such as melanoma, head and neck, liver or kidney cancer. This specimen consisted of CD4+ or CD8+ T cells sorted from blood, obtained in a trial of the OX40 agonist ivuxolimab. The CDR3 DNA follows: TGTGCCAGCAGCCTTTGGGTTACAGATACGCAGTATTTT. As protein: CASSLWVTDTQYF. The variable domain in full, completed from reference TRBV9 and TRBJ2-3, reads DSGVTQTPKHLITATGQRVTLRCSPRSGDLSVYWYQQSLDQGLQFLIQYYNGEERAKGNILERFSAQQFPDLHSELNLSSLELGDSALYFCASSLWVTDTQYFGPGTRLTVL.